These 18 T cell receptor beta chains came from one sample sequenced in a study of blood T cell repertoires in COVID-19. Generated by immunoSEQ multiplex PCR, the TCRdb table keeps only in-frame clones and is missing some. The table has 150,000 to 190,000 clones, about 85% seen once. Sequenced: peripheral blood. Receptors were obtained from a woman aged 60-75 years with COVID-19, enrolled during active disease.

The rearrangement links TRBV10-2 to TRBJ2-1; 8 bases line up with TRBD1. Germline V gives CDR1 WSHSY, CDR2 SAAADI. V shed 6 bases and J 15 bases; nucleotides not matched to a gene: 10. The length of the CDR3 is 12 residues. CDR3 residues: CASRGQGVAWFF. CDR3 DNA sequence: TGCGCCAGCAGAGGACAGGGAGTGGCGTGGTTCTTC.

DNA of the CDR3: TGTGCCAGCAGCCTAGGGACAGGGTCGACCACTGAAGCTTTCTTT. This encodes CASSLGTGSTTEAFF. The genes are TRBV11-2 and TRBJ1-1, with 9 bases lining up with TRBD1. From germline, CDR1 is SGHAT and CDR2 FQNNGV. Trimming cost V 5 bases and J 4 bases; bases outside gene matches: 8. The CDR3 sequence is 15 residues long.

The V and J genes are TRBV5-6 and TRBJ1-5, with 9 bases identical to TRBD1. Trimming took 7 bases from V and 3 from J; bases not matched to a gene: 5. The germline CDR1 and CDR2 sequences are SGHDT and YYEEEE. This CDR3 spans 14 amino acids. In DNA form, the CDR3 reads TGTGCCAGCCAAGACAGGGGGAACAATCAGCCCCAGCATTTT. Its translation: CASQDRGNNQPQHF.

This rearrangement joins TRBV18 to TRBJ1-2; TRBD1 matches at 8 bases. The germline V gene encodes CDR1 KGHSH and CDR2 LQKENI. This CDR3 comprises 18 residues. The J segment lost 4 bases and the V segment lost 3 bases, leaving 16 bases of the junction unmatched. CDR3 residues: CASSPSPLGTGGSYGYTF. The CDR3 bases are TGTGCCAGCTCACCTAGTCCCCTGGGAACAGGGGGATCCTATGGCTACACCTTC.

The rearrangement uses TRBV7-8 and TRBJ1-2; D may be TRBD1 (6 bases). The germline V gene encodes CDR1 SGHVS and CDR2 FQNEAQ. CDR3 length: 15 amino acids. Trimming pared 4 bases from V and 0 bases from J, leaving 12 bases between. The CDR3 is CASSYNRVSNYGYTF. The DNA for the CDR3 is TGTGCCAGCAGCTACAACAGGGTTTCTAACTATGGCTACACCTTC.

The genes are TRBV2 and TRBJ2-2; the match to TRBD1 covers 10 bases. Germline CDR1 SNHLY, CDR2 FYNNEI. Germline trimming cut 8 bases from V and 4 bases from J; bases unmatched to any gene: 4. This CDR3 contains 14 residues. CDR3 bases: TGTGCCAGCCGACAGGGGGCCAGCACCGGGGAGCTGTTTTTT. Protein sequence: CASRQGASTGELFF.

The J gene is TRBJ1-3, the V gene TRBV2; TRBD1 agrees at 8 bases. With 7 bases clipped from V and 8 bases from J, the junction kept 7 bases outside the gene matches. Germline assignment: CDR1 SNHLY and CDR2 FYNNEI. The CDR3 consists of 13 residues. The CDR3 DNA follows: TGTGCCAGCATTCCGGACAGGGTAGACACCATATATTTT. This encodes CASIPDRVDTIYF. The full variable domain, completed using reference TRBV2 and TRBJ1-3, is EPEVTQTPSHQVTQMGQEVILRCVPISNHLYFYWYRQILGQKVEFLVSFYNNEISEKSEIFDDQFSVERPDGSNFTLKIRSTKLEDSAMYFCASIPDRVDTIYFGEGSWLTVV.

The chain recombines TRBV5-5 with TRBJ2-2; the D gene is possibly TRBD1 (5 bases). This CDR3 contains 14 residues. The germline V gene encodes CDR1 SGHKS and CDR2 YYEKEE (reference sequence). V was pared by 0 bases and J by 5 bases, with 8 bases between. The CDR3 DNA sequence: TGTGCCAGCAGCTTGGCTCCAGGGACCGGGGAGCTGTTTTTT. Its protein is CASSLAPGTGELFF. The full variable domain, with the rest looked up from reference TRBV5-5 and TRBJ2-2, is DAGVTQSPTHLIKTRGQQVTLRCSPISGHKSVSWYQQVLGQGPQFIFQYYEKEERGRGNFPDRFSARQFPNYSSELNVNALLLGDSALYLCASSLAPGTGELFFGEGSRLTVL.

The V call is TRBV14, the J call TRBJ1-2; TRBD1 aligns across 8 bases. The germline CDR1 and CDR2 sequences are SGHDN and FVKESK. This CDR3 comprises 12 residues. V trimming: 4 bases; J trimming: 7 bases; junction bases outside the gene matches: 2. CDR3 residues: CASSPGQGGYTF. The CDR3 DNA reads as TGTGCCAGCAGCCCTGGACAGGGTGGCTACACCTTC.

The chain recombines TRBV29-1 with TRBJ2-1, with D possibly TRBD1 on 6 matching bases. This CDR3 comprises 14 residues. Trimming removed 6 bases from V and 7 bases from J, with 19 bases in between. Germline assignment: CDR1 SQVTM and CDR2 ANQGSEA. The CDR3 region is CSVFGSSQGNEQFF. CDR3 DNA sequence: TGCAGCGTCTTTGGGTCTTCTCAGGGGAATGAGCAGTTCTTC.

CDR3 sequence (DNA): TGTGCCAGCAGTTACCCCAGCGGGAATTCACCCCTCCACTTT. Translated, it gives CASSYPSGNSPLHF. V gene TRBV6-2 or TRBV6-3 combines with J gene TRBJ1-6; D remains unclear. Looked up from germline, CDR1 is MNHEY and CDR2 is SVGEGT. Trimming left V 2 bases short and J 7 bases short, with 9 bases between. The CDR3 has 14 residues.

Remarks on this clone: This clone may be a read error of a much larger clone one base away. Other DNA sequences in this sample translate to the same CDR3. The rearrangement uses TRBV5-4 and TRBJ1-2; 7 nucleotides align to TRBD1. J lost 2 bases, V lost 4 bases, and 2 bases had no gene match. Germline loops: CDR1 SGHNT, CDR2 YYREEE (reference sequence). The CDR3 totals 13 residues. The DNA for the CDR3 is TGTGCCAGCAGCCTGGGACAGAACTATGGCTACACCTTC. This encodes CASSLGQNYGYTF.

The V call is TRBV2, the J call TRBJ1-3; 7 bases fit TRBD1. J lost 5 bases, V lost 7 bases, and 8 bases had no gene match. The germline CDR1 and CDR2 sequences are SNHLY and FYNNEI. The CDR3 extends over 14 amino acids. Here the CDR3 reads CASKRQGIRNTIYF. The CDR3 nucleotides are TGTGCCAGCAAAAGACAGGGCATCAGAAACACCATATATTTT.

V usage is TRBV7-3 and J usage is TRBJ2-1; 10 positions agree with TRBD2. This CDR3 comprises 16 residues. Looked up from germline, CDR1 is SGHTA and CDR2 is FQGTGA. The V gene end was trimmed by 5 bases and the J gene end by 6 bases; junction bases not matched to a gene: 10. CDR3 region: CASSHGRLAGVNEQFF. The DNA for the CDR3 is TGTGCCAGCAGCCACGGAAGGCTAGCGGGAGTCAATGAGCAGTTCTTC.

The genes are TRBV6-1 and TRBJ1-2, with D maybe TRBD1 (6 bases). This CDR3 region has 14 residues. V dropped 2 bases and J dropped 7 bases, with 14 bases sitting between them. In germline, CDR1 is MNHNS, CDR2 SASEGT. CDR3 DNA: TGTGCCAGCAGTGAACTTCCAGGGGCCGGTGGCTACACCTTC. This gives the protein CASSELPGAGGYTF.

The V call is TRBV11-1, the J call TRBJ2-6; the D gene is possibly TRBD2 (5 bases). The CDR3 totals 14 residues. Germline assignment: CDR1 SGHAT and CDR2 FQDESV (reference sequence). The V gene lost 7 bases and the J gene lost 3 bases, with 10 bases spanning the gap. The CDR3 DNA reads TGTGCCAGCAATCCGGGAAATGGGGCCAACGTCCTGACTTTC. It translates to CASNPGNGANVLTF.

The V and J genes are TRBV27 and TRBJ1-5; 8 positions agree with TRBD1. CDR3 length equals 15 residues. The V segment lost 0 bases and the J segment 7 bases; nucleotides outside the gene matches: 5. Germline values: CDR1 MNHEY, CDR2 SMNVEV (reference sequence). The CDR3 DNA is TGTGCCAGCAGTTTATCCCCAGGGGGCGGGCAGCCCCAGCATTTT. It yields the protein CASSLSPGGGQPQHF.

The gene calls are TRBV5-1 and TRBJ2-5, with 7 bases that match TRBD2. The CDR3 is made up of 15 amino acids. V was pared by 5 bases and J by 5 bases, with 12 bases of the junction left unmatched. Germline-derived CDR1 and CDR2 are SGHRS and YFSETQ. The CDR3 DNA reads TGCGCCAGCAGAAGACTAGCTGGGATCCGGGAGACCCAGTACTTC. Protein: CASRRLAGIRETQYF.